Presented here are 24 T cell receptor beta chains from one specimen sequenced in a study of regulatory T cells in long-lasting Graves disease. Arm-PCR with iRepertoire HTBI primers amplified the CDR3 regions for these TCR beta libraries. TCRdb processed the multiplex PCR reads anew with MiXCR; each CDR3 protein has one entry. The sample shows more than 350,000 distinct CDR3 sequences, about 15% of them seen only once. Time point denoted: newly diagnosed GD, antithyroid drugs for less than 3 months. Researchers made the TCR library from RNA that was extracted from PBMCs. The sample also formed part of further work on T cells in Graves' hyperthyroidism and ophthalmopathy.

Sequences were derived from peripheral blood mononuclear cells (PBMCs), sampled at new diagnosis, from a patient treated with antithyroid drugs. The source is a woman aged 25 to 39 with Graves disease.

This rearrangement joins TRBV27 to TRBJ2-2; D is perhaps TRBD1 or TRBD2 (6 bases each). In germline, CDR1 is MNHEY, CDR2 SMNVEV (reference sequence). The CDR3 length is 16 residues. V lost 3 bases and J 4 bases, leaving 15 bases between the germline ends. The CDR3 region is CASSLEGGLSTGELFF. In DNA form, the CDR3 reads TGTGCCAGCAGTTTGGAAGGGGGACTGAGCACCGGGGAGCTGTTTTTT.

CDR3 sequence reads: CASSGGQFNYGYTF. CDR3 coding DNA: TGTGCCAGCAGCGGAGGACAGTTCAACTATGGCTACACCTTC. This chain links TRBV9 with TRBJ1-2; D may be TRBD1 (6 bases). The CDR3 has 14 amino acids. Germline CDR1 reads SGDLS; CDR2 reads YYNGEE. Trimming stripped 3 bases from V and 2 bases from J, with 11 bases between.

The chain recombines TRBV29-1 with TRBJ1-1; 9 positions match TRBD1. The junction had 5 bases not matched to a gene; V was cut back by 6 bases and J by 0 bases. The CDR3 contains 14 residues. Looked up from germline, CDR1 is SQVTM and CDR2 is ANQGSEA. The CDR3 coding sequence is TGCAGCGTGGGACAGGGATTCATGAACACTGAAGCTTTCTTT. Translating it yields CSVGQGFMNTEAFF.

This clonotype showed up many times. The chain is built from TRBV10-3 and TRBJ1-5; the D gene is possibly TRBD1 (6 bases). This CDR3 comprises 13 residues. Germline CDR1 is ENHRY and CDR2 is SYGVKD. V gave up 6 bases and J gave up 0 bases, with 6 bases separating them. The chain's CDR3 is CAIRDSSNQPQHF. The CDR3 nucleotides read TGTGCCATCAGGGACAGTAGCAATCAGCCCCAGCATTTT.

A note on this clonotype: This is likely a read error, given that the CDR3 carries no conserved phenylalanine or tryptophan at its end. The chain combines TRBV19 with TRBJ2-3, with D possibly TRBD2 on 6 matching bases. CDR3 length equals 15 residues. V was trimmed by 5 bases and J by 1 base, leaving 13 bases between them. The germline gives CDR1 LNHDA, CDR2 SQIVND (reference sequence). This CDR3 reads CASSLTGAGTDTQYS. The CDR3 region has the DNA TGTGCCAGTAGTCTAACGGGAGCGGGCACAGATACGCAGTATTCT.

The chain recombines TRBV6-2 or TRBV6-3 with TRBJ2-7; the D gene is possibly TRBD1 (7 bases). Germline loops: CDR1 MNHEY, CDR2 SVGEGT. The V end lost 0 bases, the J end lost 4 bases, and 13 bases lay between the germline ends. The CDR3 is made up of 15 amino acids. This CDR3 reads CASSYSRRGQYEQYF. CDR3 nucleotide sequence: TGTGCCAGCAGTTACTCGAGGAGGGGGCAATACGAGCAGTACTTC.

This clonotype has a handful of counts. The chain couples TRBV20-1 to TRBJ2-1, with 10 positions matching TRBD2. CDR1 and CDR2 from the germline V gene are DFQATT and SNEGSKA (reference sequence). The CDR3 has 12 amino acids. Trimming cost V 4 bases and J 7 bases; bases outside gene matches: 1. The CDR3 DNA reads TGCAGTGCTACGGGACTAGCGAATGAGCAGTTCTTC. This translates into CSATGLANEQFF.

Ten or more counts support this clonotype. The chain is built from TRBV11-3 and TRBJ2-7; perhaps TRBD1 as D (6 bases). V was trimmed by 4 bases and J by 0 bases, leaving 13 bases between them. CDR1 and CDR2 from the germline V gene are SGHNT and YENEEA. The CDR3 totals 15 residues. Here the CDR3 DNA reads TGTGCCAGCAGCTCCGAGGCAGGGGCCTCCTACGAGCAGTACTTC. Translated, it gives CASSSEAGASYEQYF.

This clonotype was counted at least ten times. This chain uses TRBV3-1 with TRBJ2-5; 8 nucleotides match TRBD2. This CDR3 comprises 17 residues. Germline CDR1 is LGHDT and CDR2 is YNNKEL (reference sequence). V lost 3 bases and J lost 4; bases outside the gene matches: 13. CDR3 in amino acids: CASSHGQRESPRETQYF. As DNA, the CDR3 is TGTGCCAGCAGCCATGGGCAGCGGGAGAGCCCCCGAGAGACCCAGTACTTC.

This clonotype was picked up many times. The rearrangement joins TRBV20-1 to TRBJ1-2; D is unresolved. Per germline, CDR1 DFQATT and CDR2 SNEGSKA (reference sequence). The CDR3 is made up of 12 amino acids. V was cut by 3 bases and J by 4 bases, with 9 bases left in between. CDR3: CSASGVRYGYTF. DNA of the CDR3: TGCAGTGCTAGCGGGGTGCGCTATGGCTACACCTTC.

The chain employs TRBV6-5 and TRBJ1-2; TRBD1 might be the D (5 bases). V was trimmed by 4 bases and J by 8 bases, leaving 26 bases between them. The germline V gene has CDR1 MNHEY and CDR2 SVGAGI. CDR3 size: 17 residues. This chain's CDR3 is CASSSLGTEYLGVGYTF. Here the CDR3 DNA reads TGTGCCAGCAGTTCTCTCGGGACCGAATACCTGGGGGTGGGCTACACCTTC.

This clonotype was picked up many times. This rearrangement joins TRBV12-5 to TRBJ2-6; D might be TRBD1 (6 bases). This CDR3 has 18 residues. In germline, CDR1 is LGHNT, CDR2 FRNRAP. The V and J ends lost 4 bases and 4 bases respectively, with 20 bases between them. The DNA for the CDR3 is TGTGCTAGTGGTTCCACATCTAAGGACAGAGTCGGGGCCAACGTCCTGACTTTC. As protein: CASGSTSKDRVGANVLTF.

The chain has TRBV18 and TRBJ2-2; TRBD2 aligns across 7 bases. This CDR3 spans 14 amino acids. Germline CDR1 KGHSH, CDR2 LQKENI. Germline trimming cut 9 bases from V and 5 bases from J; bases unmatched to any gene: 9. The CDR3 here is CASSVDGRTGELFF. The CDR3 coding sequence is TGTGCCAGTTCTGTGGACGGGAGGACCGGGGAGCTGTTTTTT.

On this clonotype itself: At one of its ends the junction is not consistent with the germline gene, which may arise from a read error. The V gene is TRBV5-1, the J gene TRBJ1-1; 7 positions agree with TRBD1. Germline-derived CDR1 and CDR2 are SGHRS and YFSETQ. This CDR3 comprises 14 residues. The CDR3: CAISLRDRNTEAFF. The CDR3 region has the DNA TGCGCCATCAGCTTGAGGGACAGGAACACTGAAGCTTTCTTT.

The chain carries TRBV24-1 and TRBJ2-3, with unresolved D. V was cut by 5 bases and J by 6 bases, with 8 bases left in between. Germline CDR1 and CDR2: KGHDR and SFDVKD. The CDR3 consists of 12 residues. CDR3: CATSAPGDTQYF. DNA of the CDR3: TGTGCCACCAGTGCACCAGGTGATACGCAGTATTTT.

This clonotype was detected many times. CDR3 residues: CASTPGTSGRNEQFF. Here the CDR3 DNA reads TGTGCCAGCACTCCCGGGACTAGCGGGAGGAATGAGCAGTTCTTC. V and J are TRBV28 and TRBJ2-1; TRBD2 agrees at 15 bases. Unmatched junction bases numbered 5, after V lost 7 bases and J lost 7 bases. Germline V gene sequence: CDR1 MDHEN, CDR2 SYDVKM. The CDR3 extends over 15 amino acids.

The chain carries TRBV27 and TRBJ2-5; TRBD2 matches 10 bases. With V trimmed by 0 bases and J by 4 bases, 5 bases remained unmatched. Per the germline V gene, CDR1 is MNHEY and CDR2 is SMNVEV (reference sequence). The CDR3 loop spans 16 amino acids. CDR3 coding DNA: TGTGCCAGCAGTTTATCGGTCCGACTAGCGGGAGAGACCCAGTACTTC. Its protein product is CASSLSVRLAGETQYF.

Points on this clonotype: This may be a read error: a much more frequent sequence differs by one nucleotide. CDR3 loop: CSVYAGRGLNEQFF. The CDR3 DNA reads TGCAGCGTTTATGCGGGGCGGGGATTGAATGAGCAGTTCTTC. The chain uses TRBV29-1 and TRBJ2-1, with TRBD2 as a possible D gene (6 bases). V lost 5 bases, J lost 7 bases, and 18 bases lay in between. The CDR3 length is 14 residues. Looked up from germline, CDR1 is SQVTM and CDR2 is ANQGSEA.

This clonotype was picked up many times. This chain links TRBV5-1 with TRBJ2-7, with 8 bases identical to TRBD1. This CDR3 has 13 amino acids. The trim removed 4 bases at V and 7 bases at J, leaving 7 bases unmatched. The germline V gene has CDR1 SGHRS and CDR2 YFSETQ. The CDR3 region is CASSPWTGQEQYF. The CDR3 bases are TGCGCCAGCAGCCCCTGGACAGGGCAAGAGCAGTACTTC.

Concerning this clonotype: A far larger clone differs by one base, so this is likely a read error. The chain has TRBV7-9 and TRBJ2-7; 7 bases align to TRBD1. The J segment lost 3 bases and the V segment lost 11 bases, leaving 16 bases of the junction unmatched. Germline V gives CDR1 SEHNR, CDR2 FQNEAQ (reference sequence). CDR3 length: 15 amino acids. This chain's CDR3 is CACLLQGHPRYEQYF. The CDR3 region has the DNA TGTGCCTGCTTACTACAGGGGCACCCCCGCTACGAGCAGTACTTC.

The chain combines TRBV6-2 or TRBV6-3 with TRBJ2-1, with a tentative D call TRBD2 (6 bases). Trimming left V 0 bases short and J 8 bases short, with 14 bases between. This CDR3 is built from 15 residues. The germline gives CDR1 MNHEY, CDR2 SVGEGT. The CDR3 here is CASSYSFGRRDEQFF. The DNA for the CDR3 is TGTGCCAGCAGTTACTCCTTCGGGCGGAGGGATGAGCAGTTCTTC.

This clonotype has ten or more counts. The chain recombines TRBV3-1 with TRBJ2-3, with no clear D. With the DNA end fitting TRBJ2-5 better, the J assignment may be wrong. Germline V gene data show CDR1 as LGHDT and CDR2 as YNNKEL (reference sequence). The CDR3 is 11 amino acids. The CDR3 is CASTAIGTQYF. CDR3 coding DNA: TGTGCCAGCACAGCCATAGGGACCCAGTACTTC.

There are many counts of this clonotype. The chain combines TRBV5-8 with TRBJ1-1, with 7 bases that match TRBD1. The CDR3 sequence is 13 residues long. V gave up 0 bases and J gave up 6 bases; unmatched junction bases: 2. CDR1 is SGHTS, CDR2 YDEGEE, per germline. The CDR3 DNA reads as TGTGCCAGCAGCTTGGCCCAGGGGGCTGAAGCTTTCTTT. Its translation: CASSLAQGAEAFF.

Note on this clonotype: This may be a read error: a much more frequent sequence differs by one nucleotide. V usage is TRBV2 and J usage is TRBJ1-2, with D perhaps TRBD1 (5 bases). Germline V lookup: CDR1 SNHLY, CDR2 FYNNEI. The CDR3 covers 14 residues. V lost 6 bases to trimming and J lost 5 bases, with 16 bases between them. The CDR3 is CASSPTWGEYGYTF. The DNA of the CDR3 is TGTGCCAGCAGCCCAACCTGGGGGGAATATGGCTACACCTTC.